This TCR beta chain emerged from a study of PD-1 blockade in mismatch repair-deficient tumors. Study-level points and caveats: Tumor-resident clones, often undetectable pretreatment in blood, expanded then contracted after pembrolizumab.

V gave up 1 base and J gave up 6 bases; unmatched junction bases: 8. Per the germline V gene, CDR1 is SGHNT and CDR2 is YENEEA. This CDR3 comprises 15 residues. Assay used: immunoSEQ multiplex PCR; TCRdb lists only in-frame clones, some missing. The top ten hold about 5% of the sample, which has tens of thousands of clones, approximately 82% seen once. Note on this clone: The antigen is not known.

The chain carries TRBV11-3 and TRBJ2-7; 8 bases are shared with TRBD2. This TCR was sampled from an adult with mismatch repair-deficient cancer. The sequencing here drew on peripheral blood, taken 2 weeks after starting pembrolizumab. CDR3 sequence: CASSLVAAGGGEQYF. CDR3 nucleotide sequence: TGTGCCAGCAGCTTAGTAGCGGCGGGAGGTGGCGAGCAGTACTTC.